These 19 T cell receptor beta chains were sequenced from one sample in a study of T cell changes during pregnancy in multiple sclerosis. Sequencing used immunoSEQ multiplex PCR; TCRdb keeps in-frame clones, though not all of them. Of roughly 68,000 clones listed, about 91% are singletons. The sequences come from peripheral blood, collected in the second trimester of pregnancy. The receptors shown here come from a female donor in good health, enrolled as a control in a pregnancy study.

The V call is TRBV19, the J call TRBJ2-7; D is ambiguous. Germline assignment: CDR1 LNHDA and CDR2 SQIVND (reference sequence). The CDR3 is 13 residues long. The V gene lost 3 bases and the J gene lost 3 bases, with 9 bases spanning the gap. In nucleotides, the CDR3 is TGTGCCAGTAGTATGAAACCAGACTACGAGCAGTACTTC. This sequence encodes CASSMKPDYEQYF.

The V and J genes are TRBV6-9 and TRBJ2-7; TRBD1 agrees at 7 bases. Germline loops: CDR1 MNHGY, CDR2 SVAAGI. This CDR3 spans 14 amino acids. Germline trimming cut 2 bases from V and 2 bases from J; bases unmatched to any gene: 3. In DNA, the CDR3 is TGTGCCAGCAGTTATGCAGGGACAGCCTACGAGCAGTACTTC. The encoded protein is CASSYAGTAYEQYF.

There are a few counts of this clone. The CDR3 sequence is CASSLGGVGEKLFF. CDR3 nucleotide sequence: TGTGCCAGCAGCCTCGGGGGGGTGGGAGAAAAACTGTTTTTT. The chain joins TRBV11-2 to TRBJ1-4, with TRBD1 as a possible D gene (5 bases). V was shortened by 5 bases and J by 8 bases, with 15 bases between the two germline ends. This CDR3 is built from 14 residues. Germline loops: CDR1 SGHAT, CDR2 FQNNGV. Based on the CDR3 plus reference TRBV11-2 and TRBJ1-4, the full variable domain is EAGVAQSPRYKIIEKRQSVAFWCNPISGHATLYWYQQILGQGPKLLIQFQNNGVVDDSQLPKDRFSAERLKGVDSTLKIQPAKLEDSAVYLCASSLGGVGEKLFFGSGTQLSVL.

The chain links TRBV25-1 to TRBJ2-5; 10 nucleotides line up with TRBD2. Germline loops: CDR1 MGHDK, CDR2 SYGVNS. CDR3 size: 18 residues. V dropped 3 bases and J dropped 1; count of bases not matched to a gene: 11. The CDR3 DNA is TGTGCCAGCAGTGATTCTCTAGCGGGGGCCCGGTTCCAAGAGACCCAGTACTTC. Translating it yields CASSDSLAGARFQETQYF.

This clone occurred once. The chain recombines TRBV11-2 with TRBJ2-3, with TRBD2 identical over 13 bases. The length of the CDR3 is 15 residues. The germline V gene has CDR1 SGHAT and CDR2 FQNNGV. The junction had 5 bases not matched to a gene; V was cut back by 6 bases and J by 5 bases. The CDR3 region has the DNA TGTGCCAGCAGTCGACTAGCGGGAGGTGTAGATACGCAGTATTTT. This gives the protein CASSRLAGGVDTQYF.

The chain links TRBV29-1 to TRBJ1-2; no reliable D call. With 8 bases removed from V and 3 bases from J, the gap between germline ends came to 10 bases. Germline V gene sequence: CDR1 SQVTM, CDR2 ANQGSEA. The CDR3 sequence is 11 residues long. The CDR3 nucleotides are TGCAGCTCTGGAGAGGACTATGGCTACACCTTC. Amino acid sequence: CSSGEDYGYTF.

The rearrangement uses TRBV27 and TRBJ2-1; 9 positions agree with TRBD2. This CDR3 is 16 amino acids long. Germline V gene lookup returns CDR1 MNHEY and CDR2 SMNVEV (reference sequence). The trim removed 1 base at V and 4 bases at J, leaving 5 bases unmatched. This chain's CDR3 is CASSLLGGRGYNEQFF. The CDR3 DNA reads as TGTGCCAGCAGTTTATTAGGCGGGAGGGGGTACAATGAGCAGTTCTTC.

The chain employs TRBV7-9 and TRBJ2-7; TRBD1 matches at 7 bases. The CDR3 sequence is 12 residues long. The ends lost 10 bases at V and 3 bases at J; junction bases unmatched: 6. Germline V CDR1 and CDR2: SEHNR, FQNEAQ (reference sequence). In nucleotides, the CDR3 is TGTGCCACACAGGGGATAGGCTACGAGCAGTACTTC. It yields the protein CATQGIGYEQYF.

The rearrangement links TRBV9 to TRBJ1-1; D might be TRBD1 (6 bases). The CDR3 spans 14 residues. Trimming removed 4 bases from V and 8 bases from J, with 18 bases in between. The V gene's germline CDR1 is SGDLS and CDR2 YYNGEE. CDR3 amino acids: CASSLQGTAAEAFF. The CDR3 coding sequence is TGTGCCAGCAGCTTACAGGGCACCGCTGCAGAAGCTTTCTTT.

CDR3 region: CASSYSNGQFSYEQYF. The CDR3 region has the DNA TGTGCCAGCAGTTACTCGAACGGACAGTTCTCCTACGAGCAGTACTTC. V is TRBV6-6 and J is TRBJ2-7, with D maybe TRBD1 (6 bases). V dropped 0 bases and J dropped 0 bases, with 12 bases sitting between them. CDR3 size: 16 residues. Per germline, CDR1 MNHNY and CDR2 SVGAGI (reference sequence).

J is TRBJ2-5 and V is TRBV9, with 9 bases matching TRBD2. This CDR3 is built from 16 residues. Per the germline V gene, CDR1 is SGDLS and CDR2 is YYNGEE. J was trimmed by 5 bases and V by 0 bases; bases with no gene match: 8. CDR3 protein: CASSVAQRGEYETQYF. As DNA, the CDR3 is TGTGCCAGCAGCGTAGCCCAGCGGGGGGAGTATGAGACCCAGTACTTC.

The genes are TRBV16 and TRBJ2-7, with D unclear. The CDR3 sequence is 15 residues long. V gave up 4 bases and J gave up 4 bases, with 17 bases separating them. Germline assignment: CDR1 KGHSY and CDR2 FQNENV. Here the CDR3 DNA reads TGTGCCAGCAGCCCCAATCCCCTCTCGAGGTACGAGCAGTACTTC. Its protein is CASSPNPLSRYEQYF.

CDR3 nucleotides: TGTGCCAGCAGCTTCGGGTTGACTGAAGCTTTCTTT. Its protein product is CASSFGLTEAFF. This chain connects TRBV7-8 to TRBJ1-1; D not resolved. The CDR3 covers 12 residues. Trimming stripped 3 bases from V and 5 bases from J, with 7 bases between. CDR1 and CDR2 (germline): SGHVS, FQNEAQ.

This sequence joins TRBV4-1 and TRBJ1-2; tentative D call: TRBD1 (5 bases). V was pared by 0 bases and J by 4 bases, with 15 bases between. CDR1 and CDR2 (germline): MGHRA, YSYEKL. The CDR3 totals 16 residues. The CDR3 DNA follows: TGCGCCAGCAGCCAAGAAGGCAGCAGGGTAATCTATGGCTACACCTTC. It is translated as CASSQEGSRVIYGYTF.

The chain combines TRBV4-1 with TRBJ2-3; 13 bases agree with TRBD2. This CDR3 is built from 19 residues. The J segment lost 0 bases and the V segment lost 1 base, leaving 7 bases of the junction unmatched. Germline V CDR1 and CDR2: MGHRA, YSYEKL. The DNA of the CDR3 is TGCGCCAGCAGCCAAGGGAGACTAGCGGGAGGACGAAGCACAGATACGCAGTATTTT. Protein product: CASSQGRLAGGRSTDTQYF.

The J gene is TRBJ2-7, the V gene TRBV28, with D tentatively TRBD2 (5 bases). Germline lookup yields CDR1 MDHEN and CDR2 SYDVKM. This CDR3 has 14 amino acids. Trimming left V 1 base short and J 3 bases short, with 10 bases between. The CDR3 nucleotides are TGTGCCAGCAGTTTATCTTCTAGCAGCTACGAGCAGTACTTC. As protein: CASSLSSSSYEQYF.

This rearrangement joins TRBV28 to TRBJ2-4; D might be TRBD1 (6 bases). CDR1 and CDR2 (germline): MDHEN, SYDVKM. With 5 bases removed from V and 0 bases from J, the gap between germline ends came to 29 bases. The CDR3 is 21 amino acids. DNA of the CDR3: TGTGCCAGCAGTCCAAAGAGGACAGCGACCATAAAAGAGCTAGCCAAAAACATTCAGTACTTC. Protein: CASSPKRTATIKELAKNIQYF.

The chain combines TRBV5-6 with TRBJ2-5, with D tentatively TRBD1 (6 bases). The last part of the DNA fits TRBJ2-7 better; the J call may be wrong. This CDR3 is 18 amino acids long. Germline V CDR1 and CDR2: SGHDT, YYEEEE. The CDR3: CASSLYRQQGRSSYEQYF. DNA of the CDR3: TGTGCCAGCAGCCTATACCGTCAACAGGGCCGAAGCTCCTACGAGCAGTACTTC.

The chain is built from TRBV4-3 and TRBJ2-7; TRBD2 matches at 14 bases. Trimming at V came to 4 bases and at J to 9 bases, leaving 2 bases not matched to a gene. Germline CDR1 is LGHNA and CDR2 is YSLEER. The length of the CDR3 is 13 residues. As DNA, the CDR3 is TGCGCCAGCAGCCTTGGACTAGCGGGAGGGCAGTACTTC. Translation gives CASSLGLAGGQYF.